A single T cell receptor (beta chain) is shown here with its context. What antigen it recognizes has not been identified. Base qualities are not recorded, but no much larger clone differs from it by a single base. In the prospective study, participants were about 18 to 90 years old, resided in about two dozen geographic areas of the United States, and were enrolled through a virtual design. To assign participants to cohorts, the prospective study relied on clinical history that participants themselves reported in a screening survey and a study questionnaire. Recovered participants in ImmuneRACE Cohort 3 were defined as having two consecutive negative NP/OP PCR tests, clearance from a healthcare professional, or resolution of symptoms. Each participant in the prospective study had whole blood, serum and a nasopharyngeal or oropharyngeal swab collected by mobile phlebotomists. Over an approximately 2-month period, participants in the prospective study had the option of providing additional blood draws and questionnaires. Before DNA extraction, prospective study blood samples were shipped either frozen or at room temperature.

This record belongs to a study of blood T cell repertoires in COVID-19 (dated by TCRdb to 2020 to 2022). The study in broad terms: The collaborator samples originated in the United States, Italy and Spain and spanned the acute and convalescent phases of COVID-19. Where available, HLA class I and class II types were obtained from metadata supplied by the sample provider rather than from assay-based typing. The repertoires were released in a freely available public database meant as a resource for research on the immune response to SARS-CoV-2. The dataset comprised deeply sampled blood TCRbeta repertoires from subjects exposed to, actively infected with, or recovered from COVID-19. The samples were drawn from two sources: the first 160 participants of the ongoing ImmuneRACE study, and over 950 subjects contributed by 6 global collaborators. The material from the prospective study consisted of cDNA or gDNA derived from T cells, B-cell-depleted T cells, or PBMCs. The sample metadata nearly always contained a de-identified subject ID, COVID-19 status, age in years and sex. Overall study outcomes, separate from this receptor: The amount of clinical and demographic metadata varied by source and participant and was provided uncurated.

TCRbeta CDR3 regions were amplified from genomic DNA by means of the immunoSEQ Assay, a bias-controlled multiplex PCR. The published analysis was carried out like this. The number of nucleated cells in each sample was estimated from the amplification of reference gene primers within the assay. To quantify the absolute abundance of each unique TCRbeta CDR3 rearrangement, sequence reads were collapsed and filtered. Productive Simpson clonality was computed per sample as the square root of Simpson's diversity index over productive rearrangements. TCRdb's version of the immuneACCESS table is confined to in-frame rearrangements and falls short of the full clone set. An unresolved V gene accounts for under half of the shortfall where checked; the remainder is of unknown origin. That table is the source of V, J and clone size, and D and trimming were worked out from the DNA. The sample has under 200,000 clones on record, roughly 90% of them singletons. The leading ten clones occupy 6.6% of the sample.

Relative to germline, V is 6 bases shorter and J is 5 bases shorter, with 11 bases between their ends. Including cysteine and phenylalanine, the CDR3 has 14 amino acids. The kept DNA is CDR3 alone, 42 bases in frame from the first base. CDR1 and CDR2, looked up from the germline V gene (reference sequence), are LNHDA and SQIVND. The rearrangement joined TRBV19 to TRBJ1-6; a tentative D match to TRBD1 spans 6 bases. The specimen sequenced was PBMCs or T cells enriched from blood (not recorded which). This clonotype was sampled from a woman aged 50 to 65 who had recovered from COVID-19. CDR3 loop: CASSERGNNSPLHF. The nucleotides read TGTGCCAGTAGCGAAAGGGGGAATAATTCACCCCTCCACTTT.